What follows is one T cell receptor beta chain and its context. Its antigen remains unidentified. No much larger clonotype is one base removed from it; base qualities were not supplied. This specimen comes from a study of CD8 T cells in ankylosing spondylitis (dated by TCRdb to the late 2010s). Concerning the study at large: To find TCR variants linked to disease, the study profiled T cell receptor beta repertoires in ankylosing spondylitis patients and healthy donors. In total, the full study cohort was made up of 85 to 140 healthy donors and 20 to 25 ankylosing spondylitis patients. Peripheral blood was sampled, and synovial fluid was also collected from ankylosing spondylitis patients. Broad study findings and their caveats: Significant enrichment of the disease-linked clones was reported in matched synovial fluid samples from ankylosing spondylitis patients. Some motif variants had previously been reported in the synovial fluid and blood of reactive arthritis patients, which suggests shared mechanisms of disease initiation. A CD8+ phenotype was shown by the disease-linked clones, which were found at relatively low frequencies in peripheral blood. A TCR beta motif of several highly homologous amino acid variants appeared characteristic of blood from ankylosing spondylitis patients.

Based on the germline V gene (reference sequence), the CDR1 and CDR2 sequences are SGHAT and FQDESV. Counted from cysteine to phenylalanine, this CDR3 has 14 amino acids. This entry keeps only the CDR3 DNA: 42 bases, framed from base 1. V loses 8 bases, J loses 8 bases, and the germline ends lie 19 bases apart. Reads for this sample came from an Illumina HiSeq 2500. Quantitative 5'-RACE with molecular barcodes was used to prepare TCR beta libraries. As for how the authors treated the data: To identify disease-linked TCR variants, a new computational method was used, one built on a probabilistic model of VDJ rearrangement. The public reads were quality trimmed at Q25 with fastp and then assembled into clones with MiXCR by TCRdb, keeping productive beta chains. Each entry merges the rows of one CDR3 protein and shows their most common DNA and genes. The V and J calls reflect TCRdb's pipeline rather than the authors' work. For this sample the table gives some 220,000 distinct CDR3 sequences, of which approximately 7.4% were detected only once. The ten most abundant clones make up approximately 15% of the sample.

Recombination joined TRBV11-1 with TRBJ2-1; TRBD1 is a possible D gene, resting on 5 matching bases. The source is a male donor with ankylosing spondylitis. Sequences were obtained from blood, either unsorted or a sorted T cell fraction (not recorded which). The CDR3 region: CASGLGLVGDEQFF. The DNA reads TGTGCCAGCGGCCTGGGGCTAGTGGGCGATGAGCAGTTCTTC.